The clone carrying this TCR beta chain was seen a few times. The antigen remains undetermined. The data are from a study of cytomegalovirus exposure and HLA in healthy donors. Study-wide background: Membership in the Caucasian-associated ancestry cluster was found for approximately 85% of about 430 genotyped donors.

Study-wide findings and caveats: An Asian-associated ancestry cluster reportedly showed fewer N-insertions than the roughly 670-donor mean in a later analysis.

In the PCR, 60 Vbeta and 13 Jbeta primers were used. Original processing notes: Later analysis identified roughly 82 million unique TCR beta chains, approximately 10 million shared. Some clones are missing from TCRdb's copy, which holds only in-frame ones; the method was immunoSEQ multiplex PCR. For V, J and clone size, that table is used; D and trimming come from the DNA. This sample has about 130,000 clones; less than 80% occur once, and the top ten carry roughly 4%. The CDR3 loop spans 18 amino acids. V was clipped by 3 bases and J by 8 bases; unmatched bases: 16. Germline V gene lookup returns CDR1 SGHVS and CDR2 FQNEAQ.

This sequence joins TRBV7-8 and TRBJ2-1; 10 bases are shared with TRBD1. The source is a man aged 50-59 years in good health and CMV-seropositive. Sequencing was carried out using PBMCs. CDR3 in DNA: TGTGCCAGCAGCTTCTCCGGGACAGGGGTTTTTTCAGGCGATGAGCAGTTCTTC. Translating it yields CASSFSGTGVFSGDEQFF. Full variable domain (remainder filled in from reference TRBV7-8 and TRBJ2-1): GAGVSQSPRYKVAKRGQDVALRCDPISGHVSLFWYQQALGQGPEFLTYFQNEAQLDKSGLPSDRFFAERPEGSVSTLKIQRTQQEDSAVYLCASSFSGTGVFSGDEQFFGPGTRLTVL.